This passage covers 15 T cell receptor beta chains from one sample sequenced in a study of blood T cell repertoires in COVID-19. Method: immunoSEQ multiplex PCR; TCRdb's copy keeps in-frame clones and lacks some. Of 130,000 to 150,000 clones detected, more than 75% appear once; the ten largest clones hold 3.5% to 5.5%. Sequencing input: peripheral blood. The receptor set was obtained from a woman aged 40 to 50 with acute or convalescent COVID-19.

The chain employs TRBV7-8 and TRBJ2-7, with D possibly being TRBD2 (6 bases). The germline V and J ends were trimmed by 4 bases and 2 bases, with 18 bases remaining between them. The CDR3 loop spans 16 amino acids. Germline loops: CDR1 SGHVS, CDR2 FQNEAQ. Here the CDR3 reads CASSSKAGTFPYEQYF. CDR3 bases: TGTGCCAGCAGCTCCAAGGCGGGGACTTTTCCCTACGAGCAGTACTTC.

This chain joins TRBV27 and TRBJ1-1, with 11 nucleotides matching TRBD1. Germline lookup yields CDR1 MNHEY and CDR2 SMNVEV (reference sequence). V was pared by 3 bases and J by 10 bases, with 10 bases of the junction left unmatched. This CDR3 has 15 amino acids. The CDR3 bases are TGTGCCAGCAGTTTGGACAGGGGGCTCCCAGGGCCAGCTTTCTTT. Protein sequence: CASSLDRGLPGPAFF.

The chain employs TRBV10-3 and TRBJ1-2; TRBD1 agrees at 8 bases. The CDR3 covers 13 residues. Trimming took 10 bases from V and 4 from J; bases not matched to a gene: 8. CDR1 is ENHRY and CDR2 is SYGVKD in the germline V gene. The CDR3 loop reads CATGQGWVYGYTF. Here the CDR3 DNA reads TGTGCCACAGGACAGGGATGGGTCTATGGCTACACCTTC.

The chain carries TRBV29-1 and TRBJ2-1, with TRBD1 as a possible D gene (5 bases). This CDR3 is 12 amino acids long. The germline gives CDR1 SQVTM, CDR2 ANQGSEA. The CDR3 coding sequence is TGCACCGCGACAGCCTCCTACAATGAGCAGTTCTTC. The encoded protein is CTATASYNEQFF.

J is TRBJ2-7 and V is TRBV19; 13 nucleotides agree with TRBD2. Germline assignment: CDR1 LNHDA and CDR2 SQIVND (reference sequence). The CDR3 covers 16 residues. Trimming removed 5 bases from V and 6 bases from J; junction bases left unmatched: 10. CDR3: CASSARTSGRRVEQYF. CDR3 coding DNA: TGTGCCAGTAGTGCCCGGACTAGCGGGAGAAGGGTCGAGCAGTACTTC.

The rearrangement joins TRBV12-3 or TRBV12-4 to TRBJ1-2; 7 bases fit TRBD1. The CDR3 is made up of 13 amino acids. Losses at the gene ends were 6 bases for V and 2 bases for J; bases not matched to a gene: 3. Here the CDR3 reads CASSQTGNYGYTF. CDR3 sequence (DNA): TGTGCCAGCAGCCAGACAGGGAACTATGGCTACACCTTC.

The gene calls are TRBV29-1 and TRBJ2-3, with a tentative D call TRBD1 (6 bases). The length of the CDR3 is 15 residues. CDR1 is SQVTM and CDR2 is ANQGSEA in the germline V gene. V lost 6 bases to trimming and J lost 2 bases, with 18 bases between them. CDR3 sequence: CSVCRGNTDTDTQYF. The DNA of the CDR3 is TGCAGCGTGTGCAGGGGTAATACAGACACAGATACGCAGTATTTT.

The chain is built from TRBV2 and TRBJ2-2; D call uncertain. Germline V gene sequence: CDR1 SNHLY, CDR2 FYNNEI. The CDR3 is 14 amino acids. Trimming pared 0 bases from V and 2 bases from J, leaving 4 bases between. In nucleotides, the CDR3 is TGTGCCAGCAGTGAAGCTAGTAACACCGGGGAGCTGTTTTTT. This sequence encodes CASSEASNTGELFF.

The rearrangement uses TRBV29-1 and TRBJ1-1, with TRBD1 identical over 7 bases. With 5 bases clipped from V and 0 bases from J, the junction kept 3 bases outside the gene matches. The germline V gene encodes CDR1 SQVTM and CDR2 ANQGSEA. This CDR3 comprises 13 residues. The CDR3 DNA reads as TGCAGCGTTATGACAGGGATGAACACTGAAGCTTTCTTT. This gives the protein CSVMTGMNTEAFF.

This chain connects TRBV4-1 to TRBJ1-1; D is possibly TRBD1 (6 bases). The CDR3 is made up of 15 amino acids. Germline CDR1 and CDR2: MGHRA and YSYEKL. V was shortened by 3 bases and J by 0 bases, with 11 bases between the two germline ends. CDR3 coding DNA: TGCGCCAGCAGCCATGAACAGGGTCTGAACACTGAAGCTTTCTTT. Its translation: CASSHEQGLNTEAFF.

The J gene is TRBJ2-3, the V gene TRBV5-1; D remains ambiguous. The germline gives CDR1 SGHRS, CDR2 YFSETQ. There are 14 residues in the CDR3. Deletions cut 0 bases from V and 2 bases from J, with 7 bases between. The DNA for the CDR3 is TGCGCCAGCAGCTTGGTTGTCTCCACAGATACGCAGTATTTT. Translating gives CASSLVVSTDTQYF.

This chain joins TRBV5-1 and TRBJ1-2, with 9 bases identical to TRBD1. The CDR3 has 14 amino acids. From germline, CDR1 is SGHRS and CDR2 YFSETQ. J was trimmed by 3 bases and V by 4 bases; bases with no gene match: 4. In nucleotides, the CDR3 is TGCGCCAGCAGCGCGGGACAGGGAGACTATGGCTACACCTTC. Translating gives CASSAGQGDYGYTF.

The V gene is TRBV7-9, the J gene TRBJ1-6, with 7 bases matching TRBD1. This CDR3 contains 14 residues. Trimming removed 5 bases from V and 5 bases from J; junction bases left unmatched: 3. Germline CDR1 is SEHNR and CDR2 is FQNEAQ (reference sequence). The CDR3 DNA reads TGTGCCAGCAGCACAGGGGATGATAATTCACCCCTCCACTTT. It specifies CASSTGDDNSPLHF.

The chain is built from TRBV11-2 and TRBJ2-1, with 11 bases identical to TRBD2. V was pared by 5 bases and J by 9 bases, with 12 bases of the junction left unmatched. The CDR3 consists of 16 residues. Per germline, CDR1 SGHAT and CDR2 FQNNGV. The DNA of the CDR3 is TGTGCCAGCAGCACTTTCGGTAGCGGGGGGGCTGGTGAGCAGTTCTTC. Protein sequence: CASSTFGSGGAGEQFF.

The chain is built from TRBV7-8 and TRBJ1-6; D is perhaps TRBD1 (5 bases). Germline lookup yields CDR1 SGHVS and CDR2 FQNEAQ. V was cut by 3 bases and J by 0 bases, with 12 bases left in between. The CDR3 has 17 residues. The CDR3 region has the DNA TGTGCCAGCAGCTTCGACAGTCCGAGCTCCTATAATTCACCCCTCCACTTT. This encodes CASSFDSPSSYNSPLHF.